This T cell receptor (beta chain) came from a study of T cell responses to AZD1222 COVID-19 vaccine. Study-wide background: Second-dose intervals of approximately 4 or approximately 12 weeks were pooled.

TCRdb keeps only in-frame clones here, not all; method: immunoSEQ multiplex PCR. The sample holds over 150,000 clones, about 88% seen once. This CDR3 is 15 amino acids long. Trimming removed 6 bases at V and 0 bases at J, with 14 bases between. Per the germline V gene, CDR1 is SNHLY and CDR2 is FYNNEI. General study points: Spike-spanning, vaccine-associated CD4 TCRs were dominant at 160-218 and 743-854. Most donors were white British and more were female, and clonal diversity was possibly underestimated. Recipients of two AZD1222 doses showed rising Spike-specific TCR breadth and depth.

A remark on this clone: Antigen: not known.

Here the sequenced sample was peripheral blood, taken on day 0 of AZD1222 vaccination. The clonotype was recovered from an adult in good health. The rearrangement links TRBV2 to TRBJ1-2; D perhaps matches TRBD1 (5 bases). The CDR3 sequence: CASRSGTLANYGYTF. For the CDR3, the DNA is TGTGCCAGCAGGAGCGGGACTCTGGCTAACTATGGCTACACCTTC.